The clone carrying this T cell receptor beta chain was seen repeatedly, ten times or more. Antigen specificity is unknown. The data belong to a study of neurological immune-mediated disorders. Study-wide results and caveats: HTLV-1-associated myelopathy showed the most TCR clonal expansion; multiple sclerosis the least, below healthy controls.

Each CDR3 protein gets one entry after TCRdb re-called the 5' RACE reads with MiXCR. Here the sample spans tens of thousands of distinct CDR3 sequences, about a tenth being singletons. CDR3 length: 16 amino acids. V dropped 0 bases and J dropped 4; count of bases not matched to a gene: 6. The germline gives CDR1 LNHNV, CDR2 YYDKDF (reference sequence). The chain employs TRBV15 and TRBJ2-3; 8 positions agree with TRBD2. This TCR was recovered from a woman aged 40-49 years with HTLV-1-associated myelopathy (HAM/TSP). Input material: PBMCs. CDR3 coding DNA: TGTGCCACCAGCAGAGACCGGGGGGGCCGGGCAGATACGCAGTATTTT. Its translation: CATSRDRGGRADTQYF. Filled out from reference TRBV15 and TRBJ2-3, the complete variable domain reads DAMVIQNPRYQVTQFGKPVTLSCSQTLNHNVMYWYQQKSSQAPKLLFHYYDKDFNNEADTPDNFQSRRPNTSFCFLDIRSPGLGDTAMYLCATSRDRGGRADTQYFGPGTRLTVL.